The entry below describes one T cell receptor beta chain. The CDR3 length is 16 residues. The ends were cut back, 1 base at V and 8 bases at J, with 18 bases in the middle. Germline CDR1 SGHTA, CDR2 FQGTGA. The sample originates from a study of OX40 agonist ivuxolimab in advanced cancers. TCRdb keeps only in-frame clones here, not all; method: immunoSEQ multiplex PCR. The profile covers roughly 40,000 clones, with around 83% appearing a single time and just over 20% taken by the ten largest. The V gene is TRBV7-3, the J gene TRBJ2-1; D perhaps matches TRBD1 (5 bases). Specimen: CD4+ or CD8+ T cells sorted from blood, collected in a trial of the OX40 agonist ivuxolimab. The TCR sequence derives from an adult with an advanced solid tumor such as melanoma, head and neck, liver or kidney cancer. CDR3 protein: CASSLIQGTQFDEQFF. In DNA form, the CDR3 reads TGTGCCAGCAGCTTAATTCAGGGAACGCAGTTCGATGAGCAGTTCTTC.